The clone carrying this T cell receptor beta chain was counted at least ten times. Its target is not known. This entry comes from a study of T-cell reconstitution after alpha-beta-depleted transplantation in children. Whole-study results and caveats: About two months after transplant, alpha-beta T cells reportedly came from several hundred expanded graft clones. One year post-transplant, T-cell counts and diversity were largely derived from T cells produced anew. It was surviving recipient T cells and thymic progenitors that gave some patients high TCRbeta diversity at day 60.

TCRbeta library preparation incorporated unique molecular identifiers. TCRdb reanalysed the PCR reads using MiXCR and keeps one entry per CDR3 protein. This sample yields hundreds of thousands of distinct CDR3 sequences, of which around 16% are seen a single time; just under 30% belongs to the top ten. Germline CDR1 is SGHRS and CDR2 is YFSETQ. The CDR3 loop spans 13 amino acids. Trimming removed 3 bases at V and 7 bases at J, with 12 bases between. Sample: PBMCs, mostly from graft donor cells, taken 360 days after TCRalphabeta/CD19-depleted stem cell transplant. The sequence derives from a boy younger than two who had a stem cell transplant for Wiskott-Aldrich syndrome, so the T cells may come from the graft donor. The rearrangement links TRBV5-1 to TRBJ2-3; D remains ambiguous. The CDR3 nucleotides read TGCGCCAGCAGCTCACGACTCCGGAATACGCAGTATTTT. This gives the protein CASSSRLRNTQYF.